This TCR beta chain derives from a study of blood T cells in healthy people across ages. Trimming removed 6 bases from V and 5 bases from J; junction bases left unmatched: 18. The length of the CDR3 is 18 residues. Study observations and caveats: Diversity figures derived from one million T cells were judged to underestimate the true value. Roughly linearly, TCR beta diversity per million T cells fell as age increased.

This clonotype appeared a few times. Its antigen is not known. Donation came from healthy Caucasian individuals in Russia who were aged roughly 6 to 95. With a J-beta primer mix and a sample-barcoded 5' primer, a second PCR ran roughly 6 to 11 cycles. TCRdb analysed the 5' RACE reads with MiXCR anew, one entry per CDR3 protein. The sample has some 1.4 million distinct CDR3 sequences; around 42% are singletons. The sequenced material came from blood. The source of this sequence is a woman aged 18-30 years in good health. The chain carries TRBV12-3 or TRBV12-4 and TRBJ2-3; 9 bases map to TRBD2. Written as DNA, the CDR3 is TGTGCCAGCAGGGCCCAGTTAGGCGGGAGGGCCGGCGGAGATACGCAGTATTTT. As protein: CASRAQLGGRAGGDTQYF.